This T cell receptor (beta chain) appears in the sequencing data of a study of CD8+ T cells in alopecia areata. Once RNA had been extracted, it was reverse transcribed into cDNA to act as the sequencing template. The assay was immunoSEQ multiplex PCR, and TCRdb's table has in-frame clones only and misses some. Here the sample spans under 250,000 clones, 56% being singletons. The CDR3 has 14 amino acids. CDR1 and CDR2 from the germline V gene are SGHDT and YYEEEE. The V end was cut by 1 base, the J end by 2 bases, with 8 bases between. This receptor was taken from a human donor in good health. The sequencing sample was made of CD8+ T cells sorted from blood. The J gene is TRBJ2-3, the V gene TRBV5-6; D call uncertain. This CDR3 reads CASSLWLDTDTQYF. The CDR3 DNA is TGTGCCAGCAGCTTGTGGCTCGACACAGATACGCAGTATTTT.